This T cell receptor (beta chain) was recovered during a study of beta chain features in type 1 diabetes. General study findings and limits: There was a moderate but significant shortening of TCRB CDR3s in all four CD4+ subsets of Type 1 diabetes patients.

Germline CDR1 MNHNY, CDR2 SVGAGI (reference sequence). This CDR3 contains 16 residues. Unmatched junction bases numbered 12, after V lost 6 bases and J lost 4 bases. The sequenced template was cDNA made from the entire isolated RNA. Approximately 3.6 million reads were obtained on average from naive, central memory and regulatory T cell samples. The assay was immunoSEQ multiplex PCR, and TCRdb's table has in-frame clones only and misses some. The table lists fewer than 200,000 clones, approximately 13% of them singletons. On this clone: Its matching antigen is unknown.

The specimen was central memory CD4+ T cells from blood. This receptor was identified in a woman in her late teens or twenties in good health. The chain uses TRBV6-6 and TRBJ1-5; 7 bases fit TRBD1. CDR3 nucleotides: TGTGCCAGCAGCCCGGGACAGACGGGAGGGAATCAGCCCCAGCATTTT. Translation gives CASSPGQTGGNQPQHF.